The source of this T cell receptor (beta chain) is a study of identical twins. General study findings and limits: Invariant MAIT and iNKT cells could partly confound zero-insertion analyses. Twins shared beta out-of-frame sequences in excess, but this excess was weaker.

This clonotype showed up just a few times. Its antigen is not known. Per the germline V gene, CDR1 is SGHTA and CDR2 is FQGNSA. The CDR3 is 13 residues long. Trimming stripped 5 bases from V and 6 bases from J, with 10 bases between. MiXCR, applied by TCRdb to the 5' RACE reads, yields one record per CDR3 protein. The sample holds approximately 620,000 distinct CDR3 sequences, roughly 8% seen once. A further study also used this sample, focusing on yellow fever vaccine responses in identical twins.

V is TRBV7-2 and J is TRBJ2-2; D not resolved. This clonotype was sampled from a woman aged 18-30 years in good health. The sample taken for sequencing was PBMCs. As DNA, the CDR3 is TGTGCCAGCAGCGGAAGTAGGTCCGGGGAGCTGTTTTTT. This gives the protein CASSGSRSGELFF.